This TCR beta chain comes out of a study of shared clonotypes between healthy human individuals (dated by TCRdb to between 2020 and 2021). About the full investigation: The cohort included three men and a couple of women between 18 and 49 years of age. For each donor, CD4 naive and CD4 memory were each given three plates, CD8 naive was given two plates, and CD8 memory was given one plate. The study deeply sequenced blood TCR repertoires of about 5 healthy adults to estimate repertoire size and the extent of clonotype sharing between individuals. Libraries were prepared and TCR repertoires were sequenced by different laboratories using diverse techniques, in order to increase sequencing depth and limit assay-specific biases. Between about 0.85 and 8.9 billion PBMCs per donor were obtained by leukapheresis. Points the paper makes about the study in general: Because the study included a small number of donors, the genetic and exposure-history diversity represented was limited. Only blood was sampled, and tissue TCR repertoires likely differ from those in blood. Incomplete sequencing was indicated by rarefaction of sorted-subset datasets, despite the large sequencing depth. Estimated clonotype richness was generally larger for naive than for memory subsets. Sharing across a few donors was observed for around 5% of naive CD4, over 3% of naive CD8, 2% to 2.5% of memory CD4, and around 0.4% of memory CD8 clonotypes. Pairwise subsampling led to the expectation that sequencing depth would affect the degree of clonotype sharing among donors. Compared with non-shared clonotypes, clonotypes shared by all four sorted-subset donors had higher generation probabilities.

V is cut back by 4 bases and J by 7 bases, with 2 bases in the junction unmatched. CDR1 is given as SGHTA and CDR2 as FQGNSA, both from the germline V gene. Counted from cysteine to phenylalanine, this CDR3 has 13 amino acids. The entry retains the CDR3 DNA only, 39 bases that are in frame from base 1. The donors were healthy, HIV-negative adults with no recently reported acute infections or vaccinations. Only Caucasian adults living in Nashville, Tennessee, USA were represented among the donors. CD4+ T cells were enriched by magnetic negative selection; naive cells were then positively selected on CD45RA, and the negative fraction formed the memory subset. Blood was obtained by leukapheresis, after which PBMCs were separated by Ficoll-Histopaque density gradient centrifugation and cryopreserved in liquid nitrogen vapor phase. Analytical flow cytometry was used to check the purity and quantity of each magnetically sorted T cell population. Genomic DNA was isolated from each sorted fraction and quantified by UV absorbance on a Nanodrop 2000c.

Using the deep immunoSEQ assay, multiplex PCR amplified TCR CDR3 regions from genomic DNA. Genomic DNA extracted from each cell subset was distributed evenly over all wells of several immunoSEQ 96-well plates, and each plate served as one replicate. Each replicate PCR for sorted subsets received around 200 ng genomic DNA, equal to tens of thousands of T cell genomes. Purified libraries were measured with a Qubit 3.0 fluorometer, size-checked on a Bioanalyzer 2100, and measured again with the KAPA Library Quantification kit. Every immunoSEQ 96-well plate was sequenced on a dedicated single-read 150-cycle Illumina NextSeq 550 flow cell. As for how the authors treated the data: The immunoSEQ output contained only junctional sequences without quality scores, so filtering could not match that applied to full-length reads. Sequences were annotated with PyIR, a Python wrapper for IgBLAST v1.9, using IMGT germline references to assign V/J genes and CDR3. Reads were removed for weak V/J assignments (E-value above 1e-6), missing CDR3, stop codons, out-of-frame junctions, or ambiguous translated residues. A V3J clonotype was defined by an identical inferred V gene, J gene, and CDR3 amino acid sequence. Percentage overlap between repertoires was calculated by dividing the number of shared unique clonotypes by the size of the smaller repertoire. Repertoire richness was assessed with RTK rarefaction, the Chao1 estimator, and Recon v2.1 estimates of unobserved clonotypes. Generation probabilities for all TCRbeta clonotypes obtained by the gDNA method from a handful of donors were computed using OLGA. Entries here come from immuneACCESS through TCRdb and include only in-frame sequences with V and J called. Some clones fail to appear in such tables; in the studies checked, an unresolved V gene covers under half of the shortfall, and the cause of the remainder is unknown. For V, J and clone size, that table is used; D and trimming come from the DNA. Counted in this sample were some 1.5 million clones; nearly 99% of them appeared once. The top ten clones comprise about 0.4% of the sample.

Concerning this clone itself: Its antigen is currently not known. No per-base quality is available; no much larger clone lies one base away.

The origin of this receptor is a man in his thirties or forties in good health. Input material: naive CD4+ T cells sorted from blood. In the paper's terms, the cell subset or site label means: CD45RA+ positively selected. The sequence is built from TRBV7-2 and TRBJ2-5, and 11 bases in between align with TRBD1. The sequenced DNA is TGTGCCAGCAGCTCGGGACAGGGGGGGACCCAGTACTTC. This codes for CASSSGQGGTQYF.